The 20 T cell receptor beta chains presented below share a single source sample, sequenced in a study of T cell clonotyping in hematopoietic cell transplantation. Sequencing was performed with immunoSEQ multiplex PCR; in TCRdb, only in-frame clones are kept and a portion is missing. This sample yields 15,000 to 20,000 clones, of which around nine tenths are seen a single time; over 4.5% belongs to the top ten. The sample comprised peripheral blood mononuclear cells. Receptor source: a man between 35 and 55 years old in good health. Some clones in this sample may be carry-over from other donors' samples.

This clone was seen just once. The CDR3 bases are TGTGCCTGGAGTGTTACAGGGGGCCAAGAGACCCAGTACTTC. Translating gives CAWSVTGGQETQYF. The V and J genes are TRBV30 and TRBJ2-5; TRBD1 matches at 8 bases. CDR3 length equals 14 residues. V gave up 0 bases and J gave up 1 base; unmatched junction bases: 1. CDR1 GTSNPN and CDR2 SVGIG come from the germline V gene (reference sequence).

V and J are TRBV21-1 and TRBJ1-1. TRBV21-1 is a recognized pseudogene. This CDR3 contains 13 residues. Here the CDR3 DNA reads TGTGCCAGCAGCAGGGGGATGAACACTGAAGCTTTCTTT. Amino acids: CASSRGMNTEAFF.

This clone has just one count. V is TRBV2 and J is TRBJ1-5; D may be TRBD1 (5 bases). V was shortened by 5 bases and J by 4 bases, with 15 bases between the two germline ends. The CDR3 has 15 residues. From germline, CDR1 is SNHLY and CDR2 FYNNEI. This chain's CDR3 is CASSSPGEGNQPQHF. The CDR3 DNA follows: TGTGCCAGCAGTTCACCCGGGGAGGGGAATCAGCCCCAGCATTTT.

V and J are TRBV19 and TRBJ1-5; D is perhaps TRBD1 (5 bases). CDR1 is LNHDA, CDR2 SQIVND, per germline (reference sequence). CDR3 length equals 15 residues. V was trimmed by 3 bases and J by 3 bases, leaving 12 bases between them. Written as DNA, the CDR3 is TGTGCCAGTAGTATGGTGACAGCCTCCAATCAGCCCCAGCATTTT. It codes for CASSMVTASNQPQHF. Full variable domain (remainder filled in from reference TRBV19 and TRBJ1-5): DGGITQSPKYLFRKEGQNVTLSCEQNLNHDAMYWYRQDPGQGLRLIYYSQIVNDFQKGDIAEGYSVSREKKESFPLTVTSAQKNPTAFYLCASSMVTASNQPQHFGDGTRLSIL.

A single count supports this clone. The genes are TRBV12-5 and TRBJ1-5, with TRBD1 matching over 8 bases. Germline V gives CDR1 LGHNT, CDR2 FRNRAP. Trimming took 7 bases from V and 5 from J; bases not matched to a gene: 10. The CDR3 runs to 15 residues. The CDR3 bases are TGTGCTAGTGCCCCTTGGACAGGGTCCCATCAGCCCCAGCATTTT. Protein sequence: CASAPWTGSHQPQHF.

The chain recombines TRBV6-1 with TRBJ1-2; the D is unclear. The CDR3 loop spans 11 amino acids. The germline CDR1 and CDR2 sequences are MNHNS and SASEGT. Between the trimmed V and J ends, which lost 0 bases and 7 bases, there was a span of 3 bases. CDR3 nucleotides: TGTGCCAGCAGTGAAGCGAGTGGCTACACCTTC. Translation gives CASSEASGYTF.

The chain is built from TRBV5-1 and TRBJ2-7; D gene uncertain. The germline V gene encodes CDR1 SGHRS and CDR2 YFSETQ. V dropped 9 bases and J dropped 3 bases, with 19 bases sitting between them. The CDR3 length is 14 residues. The CDR3 DNA reads as TGCGCCAAAAGGAAGTCCAAGACGTTCTACGAGCAGTACTTC. It specifies CAKRKSKTFYEQYF.

The chain links TRBV14 to TRBJ2-7, with D hard to call. Looked up from germline, CDR1 is SGHDN and CDR2 is FVKESK. The CDR3 has 14 amino acids. V shed 0 bases and J shed 5 bases, with 11 bases lying between them. The CDR3 DNA sequence: TGTGCCAGCAGCCAAGAAATTCGAGGTAACGAGCAGTACTTC. Translated, it gives CASSQEIRGNEQYF.

The chain recombines TRBV5-1 with TRBJ2-1; 11 bases map to TRBD2. CDR3 size: 15 residues. Trimming took 3 bases from V and 5 from J; bases not matched to a gene: 4. Germline lookup yields CDR1 SGHRS and CDR2 YFSETQ. The CDR3 nucleotides are TGCGCCAGCAGCTGGGGACTAGCGGCTAACAATGAGCAGTTCTTC. This translates into CASSWGLAANNEQFF.

V and J are TRBV18 and TRBJ2-3, with D perhaps given as TRBD1 or TRBD2 (5 bases each). This CDR3 region has 15 residues. V lost 6 bases and J lost 3, with 16 bases in between. The germline V gene has CDR1 KGHSH and CDR2 LQKENI. In DNA form, the CDR3 reads TGTGCCAGCTCCCCCCTGGGGGTAGTTACAGATACGCAGTATTTT. This encodes CASSPLGVVTDTQYF.

The chain is built from TRBV7-8 and TRBJ2-7; 11 bases match TRBD1. This CDR3 has 14 residues. Germline loops: CDR1 SGHVS, CDR2 FQNEAQ. V lost 5 bases and J lost 7; bases outside the gene matches: 7. CDR3 protein: CASSPGTGGREQYF. CDR3 in DNA: TGTGCCAGCAGCCCCGGGACAGGGGGGAGAGAGCAGTACTTC. Using reference TRBV7-8 and TRBJ2-7 for the parts outside the CDR3, the full variable domain is GAGVSQSPRYKVAKRGQDVALRCDPISGHVSLFWYQQALGQGPEFLTYFQNEAQLDKSGLPSDRFFAERPEGSVSTLKIQRTQQEDSAVYLCASSPGTGGREQYFGPGTRLTVT.

This sequence joins TRBV14 and TRBJ2-5; 8 positions match TRBD2. Germline loops: CDR1 SGHDN, CDR2 FVKESK. J was trimmed by 1 base and V by 4 bases; bases with no gene match: 5. The CDR3 loop spans 15 amino acids. CDR3 protein: CASSLAGLLQETQYF. CDR3 DNA: TGTGCCAGCAGCCTAGCGGGACTCCTCCAAGAGACCCAGTACTTC.

The CDR3 loop reads CALGGRSDEQFF. The CDR3 DNA follows: TGTGCCTTAGGGGGGCGCAGCGATGAGCAGTTCTTC. The chain joins TRBV30 to TRBJ2-1; possibly TRBD1 or TRBD2 for D (6 bases each). The length of the CDR3 is 12 residues. Germline lookup yields CDR1 GTSNPN and CDR2 SVGIG (reference sequence). V was shortened by 7 bases and J by 8 bases, with 15 bases between the two germline ends.

This sequence joins TRBV10-3 and TRBJ2-5; maybe TRBD2 (6 bases). CDR1 is ENHRY, CDR2 SYGVKD, per germline. This CDR3 contains 15 residues. V lost 6 bases and J 5 bases, leaving 19 bases between the germline ends. The CDR3 region has the DNA TGTGCCATCAGCCCACCGGATGGGGGGTGGGAGACCCAGTACTTC. Translating gives CAISPPDGGWETQYF.

The chain uses TRBV7-9 and TRBJ1-1; weak D call: TRBD1 (5 bases). CDR1 and CDR2 (germline): SEHNR, FQNEAQ (reference sequence). The CDR3 length is 12 residues. The germline V and J ends were trimmed by 6 bases and 5 bases, with 10 bases remaining between them. In nucleotides, the CDR3 is TGTGCCAGCAGGGACCAGGGAACTGAAGCTTTCTTT. This sequence encodes CASRDQGTEAFF.

V usage is TRBV19 and J usage is TRBJ2-3; the match to TRBD2 covers 10 bases. This CDR3 is built from 17 residues. In germline, CDR1 is LNHDA, CDR2 SQIVND (reference sequence). V lost 4 bases to trimming and J lost 0 bases; unmatched junction nucleotides: 7. This CDR3 is CASSKAELAGSTDTQYF. In DNA, the CDR3 is TGTGCCAGTAGTAAGGCCGAACTAGCGGGGAGCACAGATACGCAGTATTTT.

V usage is TRBV5-4 and J usage is TRBJ2-7, with TRBD1 matching 9 bases. The germline V gene encodes CDR1 SGHNT and CDR2 YYREEE (reference sequence). Trimming cost V 4 bases and J 3 bases; bases outside gene matches: 2. The CDR3 consists of 13 residues. CDR3 region: CASSRGQGYEQYF. The CDR3 coding sequence is TGTGCCAGCAGCAGGGGACAGGGCTACGAGCAGTACTTC.

V is TRBV9 and J is TRBJ2-1, with D possibly TRBD2 on 6 matching bases. Germline lookup yields CDR1 SGDLS and CDR2 YYNGEE. The ends were cut back, 0 bases at V and 2 bases at J, with 12 bases in the middle. The CDR3 is 16 amino acids. The CDR3 here is CASSVASRGTYNEQFF. Written as DNA, the CDR3 is TGTGCCAGCAGCGTAGCCTCGCGGGGAACCTACAATGAGCAGTTCTTC.

The CDR3 reads CASSRRRDWEVYEQFF. In DNA form, the CDR3 reads TGCGCCAGCAGCCGGCGCCGGGACTGGGAGGTCTATGAGCAGTTCTTC. The rearrangement uses TRBV4-1 and TRBJ2-1, with D maybe TRBD2 (6 bases). The germline V gene encodes CDR1 MGHRA and CDR2 YSYEKL. CDR3 size: 16 residues. Trimming stripped 4 bases from V and 8 bases from J, with 21 bases between.

The J gene is TRBJ2-1, the V gene TRBV7-9; 8 positions match TRBD2. Germline lookup yields CDR1 SEHNR and CDR2 FQNEAQ (reference sequence). After removal of 5 bases from V and 3 bases from J, the junction contained 3 bases not matched to a gene. The CDR3 is 14 residues long. CDR3 region: CASSGSGNYNEQFF. CDR3 nucleotides: TGTGCCAGCAGCGGTAGCGGGAACTACAATGAGCAGTTCTTC.